The 6 T cell receptor beta chains below come from one sample, sequenced in a study of Tregs in tolerant kidney transplant recipients. Produced via immunoSEQ multiplex PCR; TCRdb's table is partial and in-frame only. The table lists 80,000 to 90,000 clones, approximately 92% of them singletons. Sequenced input: CD8+ T cells from blood. The receptors come from a human donor in good health.

This chain joins TRBV10-3 and TRBJ2-5, with D perhaps assigned TRBD1 or TRBD2 (5 bases each). CDR3 length: 15 amino acids. With 2 bases removed from V and 1 base from J, the gap between germline ends came to 11 bases. Germline lookup yields CDR1 ENHRY and CDR2 SYGVKD. The CDR3 region is CAISETGTAQETQYF. As DNA, the CDR3 is TGTGCCATCAGTGAGACCGGGACGGCCCAAGAGACCCAGTACTTC.

V usage is TRBV27 and J usage is TRBJ2-3, with TRBD1 identical over 8 bases. The CDR3 contains 16 residues. Germline-derived CDR1 and CDR2 are MNHEY and SMNVEV (reference sequence). Unmatched junction bases numbered 14, after V lost 6 bases and J lost 6 bases. CDR3 in DNA: TGTGCCAGCAGACAAACCGGGACAGGCGCCTCGGATACGCAGTATTTT. It encodes CASRQTGTGASDTQYF.

J is TRBJ1-1 and V is TRBV11-2; 8 nucleotides agree with TRBD1. The germline V gene encodes CDR1 SGHAT and CDR2 FQNNGV. This CDR3 is 14 amino acids long. V lost 3 bases and J lost 4; bases outside the gene matches: 4. CDR3 coding DNA: TGTGCCAGCAGCTTCCCCCAGGGGGCCACTGAAGCTTTCTTT. Its protein is CASSFPQGATEAFF.

The chain combines TRBV9 with TRBJ1-2, with 7 bases fitting TRBD1. V was pared by 0 bases and J by 7 bases, with 9 bases of the junction left unmatched. Looked up from germline, CDR1 is SGDLS and CDR2 is YYNGEE. This CDR3 contains 15 residues. DNA for the CDR3: TGTGCCAGCAGCGTAGTGGAGGGGGCAAGGTCTGGCTACACCTTC. It yields the protein CASSVVEGARSGYTF.

The CDR3 is CSAMGGGYPYEQYF. CDR3 nucleotides: TGCAGCGCCATGGGGGGGGGCTACCCCTACGAGCAGTACTTC. This chain uses TRBV29-1 with TRBJ2-7, with D maybe TRBD2 (7 bases). This CDR3 contains 14 residues. The germline V gene has CDR1 SQVTM and CDR2 ANQGSEA. With 7 bases removed from V and 2 bases from J, the gap between germline ends came to 18 bases.

The chain is built from TRBV7-2 and TRBJ2-3, with 12 bases fitting TRBD2. V lost 5 bases to trimming and J lost 7 bases; unmatched junction nucleotides: 10. CDR1 SGHTA and CDR2 FQGNSA come from the germline V gene. The CDR3 is 16 amino acids. The CDR3 sequence is CASSHRLAGDRNTQYF. Written as DNA, the CDR3 is TGTGCCAGCAGCCACCGACTAGCGGGAGACCGAAATACGCAGTATTTT.